This is a list of T cell receptor beta chains from one sample in a study of cytomegalovirus exposure and HLA in healthy donors. Libraries were prepared by immunoSEQ multiplex PCR; TCRdb keeps only in-frame clonotypes and omits some of them. The table includes roughly 200,000 clones, more than 60% detected once. Sequences were obtained from PBMCs. The receptor source for this set is a woman aged 60-70 years in good health and CMV-seropositive. Each CDR3 is given with its conserved first and last residue. The order of the fields is V gene, CDR3 protein.

>TRBV18
CASSPAGDNEQFF
>TRBV2
CASRGTSGANGLTF
>TRBV5-5
CASSLEGGTTYF
>TRBV28
CASRRDGVGELFF
>TRBV6-5
CASRPDRAANEQYF
>TRBV30
CAWDRVAYEQYF
>TRBV5-5
CASSLTSSGSAYEQYF
>TRBV30
CAWNVGGLGNEKLFF
>TRBV27
CASSSAMEGTSGRSDTQYF
>TRBV13
CASSYDRVNEQFF
>TRBV28
CASKLTGVYEQYF
>TRBV9
CASSVATPPIGTRQETQYF
>TRBV9
CASSVVMGGSGNTIYF
>TRBV6-6
CASSYFGQQGSYEQYF
>TRBV30
CAWSVVGSTGELFF
>TRBV7-8
CASSRLGTLCGNTIYF
>TRBV7-2
CASSLGTGVGNEQFF
>TRBV5-6
CASSYYRETTADTGELFF
>TRBV5-4
CASSSRLAGGSTDTQYF
>TRBV28
CASSLWASGENYEQYF
>TRBV7-3
CASSFTGGNTEAFF
>TRBV18
CASSPEQETQYF
>TRBV27
CASSSRGTSGRVYYEQYF
>TRBV19
CASHSRAWGNQPQHF
>TRBV19
CASTFGTEIRELFF
>TRBV9
CASSVVTEAFF
>TRBV28
CASRYGGRTETQYF
>TRBV19
CASRDRGHEQFF